This TCR beta chain was profiled in a study of T cell responses to AZD1222 COVID-19 vaccine. Broader study findings: Spike-specific TCR repertoires showed rising breadth and depth after two AZD1222 doses. Baseline testing showed seropositivity in only six AZD1222 recipients. CD4 TCRs associated with vaccination spanned spike, dominating at 160-218 and 743-854. Possibly, clonal diversity was underestimated; donors were largely white British and included more females.

Germline CDR1 LGHDT, CDR2 YNNKEL (reference sequence). This CDR3 region has 15 residues. V shed 2 bases and J 1 base; nucleotides not matched to a gene: 3. Regarding this clone: Its antigen is as yet unknown.

The method was immunoSEQ multiplex PCR; TCRdb's version includes in-frame clones alone and lacks a portion of them. The table includes fewer than 140,000 clones, almost 90% detected once. The sample in question was peripheral blood, obtained on day 0 of AZD1222 vaccination. The chain uses TRBV3-1 (or the pseudogene TRBV3-2) and TRBJ2-3; TRBD2 matches 7 bases. This sequence originates from an adult in good health. The CDR3 DNA is TGTGCCAGCAGCCAACCACTAGCGCGCACAGATACGCAGTATTTT. It translates to CASSQPLARTDTQYF.